The rows below give T cell receptor beta chains drawn from one sample of a study of Ad26.COV2.S vaccination and SARS-CoV-2 variants. Measured with immunoSEQ multiplex PCR; TCRdb has only the in-frame clones, and not every one. The sample lists some 330,000 clones; about nine tenths were seen once. Sequenced material: peripheral blood, taken in a trial of Ad26.COV2.S vaccine versus placebo. These receptors were collected from a person aged 18-60 years who received the Ad26.COV2.S COVID-19 vaccine or a placebo. Both conserved end residues are part of each CDR3. A D gene is named only where the DNA matches it firmly. Size tells how often a clone was seen (once, few, many) or the class of an expanded clone, and some rows leave it out.

CDR3 length	clone size	V gene	J gene	D gene	CDR3 DNA	CDR3 protein
16	-	TRBV9	TRBJ1-1	TRBD1	TGTGCCAGCAGCGTAGACAGGGGGCCCCGAGTCACTGAAGCTTTCTTT	CASSVDRGPRVTEAFF
14	-	TRBV4-1	TRBJ1-4	-	TGCGCCAGCAGCCAAGCCGGCTCGAATGAAAAACTGTTTTTT	CASSQAGSNEKLFF
14	-	TRBV5-4	TRBJ1-1	-	TGTGCCAGCAGCTTACGGGATTTGAACACTGAAGCTTTCTTT	CASSLRDLNTEAFF
12	-	TRBV21-1	TRBJ2-1	-	TGTGCCAGCAGCAAAAGGAACAATGAGCAGTTCTTC	CASSKRNNEQFF
14	-	TRBV9	TRBJ2-5	-	TGTGCCAGCAGCGTAGGACCAGAGGGGGAGACCCAGTACTTC	CASSVGPEGETQYF
16	-	TRBV6-2/TRBV6-3	TRBJ2-7	-	TGTGCCAGCAGTCACCCCTCAGGGCTGCGGGGTTACGAGCAGTACTTC	CASSHPSGLRGYEQYF
14	-	TRBV5-1	TRBJ2-7	TRBD2	TGCGCCAGCAGCACTCGGACTAGCGGCTACGAGCAGTACTTC	CASSTRTSGYEQYF
14	once	TRBV28	TRBJ1-1	-	TGTGCCAGCGTAGGGGGATTCATGAACACTGAAGCTTTCTTT	CASVGGFMNTEAFF
18	-	TRBV18	TRBJ1-1	-	TGTGCCAGCTCACCTATCGGATGGGGACCCAAAAAAGAGGCTGAAGCTTTCTTT	CASSPIGWGPKKEAEAFF
14	-	TRBV6-2/TRBV6-3	TRBJ2-3	-	TGTGCCAGCAGTTCGGGACTCCACCGGGATACGCAGTATTTT	CASSSGLHRDTQYF
15	-	TRBV4-3	TRBJ2-1	-	TGCGCCAGCAGCCGGCAGCGAGGCGGATACAATGAGCAGTTCTTC	CASSRQRGGYNEQFF
14	once	TRBV5-1	TRBJ2-1	-	TGCGCCAGCAGCTCTGGGACTCCATACAATGAGCAGTTCTTC	CASSSGTPYNEQFF
11	-	TRBV12-3/TRBV12-4	TRBJ1-1	-	TGTGCCAGCAGTTTAGGGGGTGAAGCTTTCTTT	CASSLGGEAFF
13	few	TRBV29-1	TRBJ1-3	-	TGCAGCGTTGGGGAGGGAATTGGAAACACCATATATTTT	CSVGEGIGNTIYF
15	-	TRBV12-2	TRBJ1-2	-	TGTGCAAGTCGCTTATGTAGGGGTTATGGCTATGGCTACACCTTC	CASRLCRGYGYGYTF
11	-	TRBV5-5	TRBJ2-3	-	TGTGCCAGCAACGGAGGCCCGACGCAGTATTTT	CASNGGPTQYF
15	-	TRBV28	TRBJ1-2	TRBD1	TGTGCCAGCACCACAGACCCCCGGACAGGGAGCGGCTACACCTTC	CASTTDPRTGSGYTF
15	-	TRBV21-1	TRBJ1-3	-	TGTGCCAGCAGCAAAGCGACCTATTCTGGAAACACCATATATTTT	CASSKATYSGNTIYF
15	-	TRBV5-4	TRBJ2-1	-	TGTGCCAGCAGCTTGGACAGTGCGTTTTACAATGAGCAGTTCTTC	CASSLDSAFYNEQFF
15	-	TRBV6-5	TRBJ1-4	TRBD1	TGTGCCAGCAGTTCATGGGGACAGGGGAATGAAAAACTGTTTTTT	CASSSWGQGNEKLFF
15	-	TRBV2	TRBJ1-1	TRBD1	TGTGCCAGCAGCGACGGGACAGGGAGGGGTACTGAAGCTTTCTTT	CASSDGTGRGTEAFF
13	-	TRBV25-1	TRBJ1-2	TRBD1	TGTGCCAGCAGTGGTCACAGGGGGCCTGGCTACACCTTC	CASSGHRGPGYTF
15	-	TRBV3-1/TRBV3-2	TRBJ1-2	-	TGTGCCAGCAGCCAAAATTTGGGGCGGAGCTATGGCTACACCTTC	CASSQNLGRSYGYTF
14	-	TRBV28	TRBJ2-1	-	TGTGCCAGCAGTTTGGGGGGGCTGTACAATGAGCAGTTCTTC	CASSLGGLYNEQFF
14	-	TRBV5-4	TRBJ1-5	-	TGTGCCAGCAGCTTGGCAGGCCTAAAGGAGCCCCAGCATTTT	CASSLAGLKEPQHF
15	-	TRBV11-3	TRBJ2-1	TRBD1	TGTGCCAGCAGCCAACAGGGGGTTCCCTACAATGAGCAGTTCTTC	CASSQQGVPYNEQFF
12	-	TRBV12-5	TRBJ1-6	-	TGTGCTAGTGGGACAGGATATTCACCCCTCCACTTT	CASGTGYSPLHF
15	-	TRBV11-2	TRBJ2-1	-	TGTGCCAGCAGAGCCGCAGCTTTGGGTTACAATGAGCAGTTCTTC	CASRAAALGYNEQFF
12	-	TRBV7-9	TRBJ2-7	-	TGTGCCAGCAGCCAGACAGGGAGGGAGCAGTACTTC	CASSQTGREQYF
12	-	TRBV2	TRBJ2-5	-	TGTGCCAGCAGTGAGGGCGAGGAGACCCAGTACTTC	CASSEGEETQYF
15	-	TRBV11-1	TRBJ2-5	-	TGTGCCAGCAGCTCGGAGACCCTAGCAGGAGAGACCCAGTACTTC	CASSSETLAGETQYF
15	few	TRBV2	TRBJ1-2	-	TGTGCCAGCGGAAGGAACAGTTATGTCAACTATGGCTACACCTTC	CASGRNSYVNYGYTF
13	-	TRBV12-3/TRBV12-4	TRBJ1-1	-	TGTGCCAGCAGTATCCAGGAAGACACTGAAGCTTTCTTT	CASSIQEDTEAFF
16	once	TRBV11-2	TRBJ2-4	-	TGTGCCAGCAGCGCATACAGGGGAGGATCCCCAAACATTCAGTACTTC	CASSAYRGGSPNIQYF
15	-	TRBV5-1	TRBJ1-1	TRBD1	TGCGCCAGCAGCTCCATGACAGGGGTGAACACTGAAGCTTTCTTT	CASSSMTGVNTEAFF
12	-	TRBV6-2/TRBV6-3	TRBJ1-1	-	TGTGCCAGCAGTACCCCAAGGACTGAAGCTTTCTTT	CASSTPRTEAFF
15	once	TRBV2	TRBJ2-6	-	TGTGCCAGCAATCGGGACATACGAACTTACAACGTCCTGACTTTC	CASNRDIRTYNVLTF
15	-	TRBV27	TRBJ1-5	-	TGTGCCAGCAGTTTCTCCGGGGGCGGCAATCAGCCCCAGCATTTT	CASSFSGGGNQPQHF
14	-	TRBV6-1	TRBJ1-1	-	TGTGCCAGCAGTGAAGGGGGAACTCACACTGAAGCTTTCTTT	CASSEGGTHTEAFF
14	-	TRBV6-5	TRBJ2-2	-	TGTGCCAGCGGTCGGGGTTCGAACACCGGGGAGCTGTTTTTT	CASGRGSNTGELFF
15	-	TRBV7-6	TRBJ2-7	TRBD2	TGTGCCAGCAGCTTAGGAACTAGCGGGGGCGGCGAGCAGTACTTC	CASSLGTSGGGEQYF
12	-	TRBV6-1	TRBJ1-1	-	TGTGCCAGCAGTGAAGCGGGGGACAAAGCTTTCTTT	CASSEAGDKAFF